The 24 T cell receptor beta chains listed next were all sequenced from one sample in a study of T cell clusters in autoimmune cytopenias. TRB was amplified from about 270 ng of peripheral blood genomic DNA per sample. TRB rearrangements were amplified by touch-down multiplex PCR with mixed TRB-A/B primers. TCRdb re-called the multiplex PCR reads and catalogs CDR3 proteins one per entry, DNA excluded. Its table records several thousand distinct CDR3 sequences. Material for sequencing was peripheral blood. All receptors derive from a human donor with an autoimmune cytopenia or autoimmune hepatitis (not recorded which).

The chain is built from TRBV12-5 and TRBJ1-1. There are 13 residues in the CDR3. In germline, CDR1 is LGHNT, CDR2 FRNRAP. The CDR3 protein is CASGSGGVTEAFF.

Judged by frequency, this clonotype is medium-sized. This CDR3 is CASSFRLAGSNEQFF. The chain has TRBV7-2 and TRBJ2-1; TCRdb designates TRBD2, a call that cannot be tested without DNA. The CDR3 has 15 amino acids. CDR1 and CDR2 (germline): SGHTA, FQGNSA.

This CDR3 is CASSLGGAGAYQETQYF. This rearrangement joins TRBV12-3 or TRBV12-4 to TRBJ2-5; TCRdb indicates TRBD1, and absent DNA this call remains unverified. The CDR3 runs 17 residues.

This clonotype is deemed medium-sized by its frequency. This chain connects TRBV20-1 to TRBJ1-2; TCRdb proposes TRBD1, but this gene call is untestable without DNA. Germline CDR1 is DFQATT and CDR2 is SNEGSKA (reference sequence). The CDR3 contains 13 residues. CDR3 in amino acids: CSAPGTGGWGYTF.

CDR3 sequence reads: CASSLALGVAETTLYNEQFF. The chain links TRBV5-4 to TRBJ2-1; the TCRdb D gene call, TRBD2, has no DNA to confirm it. Germline loops: CDR1 SGHNT, CDR2 YYREEE (reference sequence). The CDR3 is 20 residues long.

This clonotype is called medium-sized based on its frequency. The J gene is TRBJ2-1, the V gene TRBV7-9. Germline V lookup: CDR1 SEHNR, CDR2 FQNEAQ (reference sequence). This CDR3 has 14 amino acids. CDR3 loop: CASSSGGSYNEQFF.

This clonotype is labeled medium-sized based on frequency. The rearrangement uses TRBV7-2 and TRBJ1-6; TCRdb names TRBD1, which stays unverified in the absence of DNA. The CDR3 consists of 16 residues. The germline gives CDR1 SGHTA, CDR2 FQGNSA. The CDR3 spells CASSLEVRGGNSPLHF.

This clonotype shows up as medium-sized by frequency. The chain links TRBV6-5 to TRBJ1-2; TCRdb picks TRBD1, but there is no DNA to check that call. The CDR3 contains 13 residues. Germline CDR1 is MNHEY and CDR2 is SVGAGI. The CDR3 region is CASSRQGAHGYTF.

CDR3: CSANKRGSYEQYF. This sequence joins TRBV20-1 and TRBJ2-7; TCRdb returns TRBD2, unconfirmable since there is no DNA. The CDR3 sequence is 13 residues long. Looked up from germline, CDR1 is DFQATT and CDR2 is SNEGSKA (reference sequence).

The genes are TRBV2 and TRBJ2-7; TCRdb designates TRBD1, a call that cannot be tested without DNA. CDR3 length: 13 amino acids. Germline CDR1 and CDR2: SNHLY and FYNNEI. The CDR3 region is CASTTGATYEQYF.

This clonotype ranks as medium-sized in terms of frequency. The rearrangement joins TRBV12-3 or TRBV12-4 to TRBJ1-6; the TCRdb call, TRBD1, lacks DNA for checking. This CDR3 has 16 residues. The CDR3 protein is CASSYRVSSYNSPLHF.

Frequency places this clonotype as medium-sized (0.01 to 0.1%). The genes are TRBV7-2 and TRBJ1-5; TCRdb picks TRBD1, but there is no DNA to check that call. Germline V gene data show CDR1 as SGHTA and CDR2 as FQGNSA. The CDR3 totals 14 residues. CDR3 sequence reads: CASSSGQLSGPQHF.

By frequency, this clonotype registers medium-sized. CDR3: CSASRGSGGSEPQHF. V and J are TRBV20-1 and TRBJ1-5. Germline V gene data show CDR1 as DFQATT and CDR2 as SNEGSKA (reference sequence). The CDR3 loop spans 15 amino acids.

According to its frequency, this clonotype is medium-sized (0.01 to 0.1%). The chain couples TRBV20-1 to TRBJ2-1; TCRdb outputs TRBD1, but without DNA this stays unchecked. The CDR3 sequence is 15 residues long. Germline V lookup: CDR1 DFQATT, CDR2 SNEGSKA (reference sequence). The CDR3 spells CSARDSGQTDNEQFF.

This chain links TRBV5-1 with TRBJ2-7; the D call of TRBD2 rests on TCRdb alone, since no DNA is present to check it. Germline-derived CDR1 and CDR2 are SGHRS and YFSETQ. The CDR3 is made up of 16 amino acids. CDR3 residues: CASSLEPPVFRYEQYF. The full variable domain, rest sourced from reference TRBV5-1 and TRBJ2-7, is KAGVTQTPRYLIKTRGQQVTLSCSPISGHRSVSWYQQTPGQGLQFLFEYFSETQRNKGNFPGRFSGRQFSNSRSEMNVSTLELGDSALYLCASSLEPPVFRYEQYFGPGTRLTVT.

Its frequency marks this clonotype as medium-sized. This rearrangement joins TRBV5-1 to TRBJ1-2. Per germline, CDR1 SGHRS and CDR2 YFSETQ. The CDR3 is 13 amino acids. Here the CDR3 reads CASSFSGPEGYTF.

This clonotype is called medium-sized based on its frequency. V usage is TRBV6-1 and J usage is TRBJ1-1; TCRdb's D call of TRBD1 is untestable without DNA. Germline V CDR1 and CDR2: MNHNS, SASEGT. This CDR3 spans 13 amino acids. CDR3 in amino acids: CASSGTGLTEAFF.

This clonotype is labeled medium-sized based on frequency. The rearrangement joins TRBV11-2 to TRBJ2-7; TCRdb proposes TRBD2, but this gene call is untestable without DNA. Looked up from germline, CDR1 is SGHAT and CDR2 is FQNNGV. This CDR3 comprises 19 residues. The CDR3 sequence: CASSLEPPSPSGIGWEQYF.

Its frequency marks this clonotype as medium-sized. V gene TRBV29-1 combines with J gene TRBJ2-7; TCRdb proposes TRBD1, but this gene call is untestable without DNA. The germline V gene has CDR1 SQVTM and CDR2 ANQGSEA. This CDR3 is 13 amino acids long. Here the CDR3 reads CSATGTTNYEQYF.

This clonotype is deemed medium-sized by its frequency. The CDR3 is CASSQTGVDGYTF. J is TRBJ1-2 and V is TRBV7-2; TCRdb designates TRBD1, a call that cannot be tested without DNA. The CDR3 length is 13 residues. Germline assignment: CDR1 SGHTA and CDR2 FQGNSA.

The rearrangement joins TRBV18 to TRBJ1-1; the TCRdb D gene call, TRBD1, has no DNA to confirm it. The length of the CDR3 is 14 residues. Germline V gives CDR1 KGHSH, CDR2 LQKENI. CDR3 residues: CASSKDRLNTEAFF.

The chain combines TRBV20-1 with TRBJ2-1. CDR3 length: 16 amino acids. CDR1 DFQATT and CDR2 SNEGSKA come from the germline V gene (reference sequence). The chain's CDR3 is CSASDPGGGYYNEQFF.

This clonotype counts as medium-sized by frequency. This sequence joins TRBV29-1 and TRBJ1-4. CDR3 length: 19 residues. Germline CDR1 and CDR2: SQVTM and ANQGSEA. The CDR3 protein is CSVGWVDFDTEVTNEKLFF.

This chain links TRBV7-2 with TRBJ2-5; TCRdb gives TRBD1 as the D gene, but with no DNA this cannot be confirmed. The germline V gene has CDR1 SGHTA and CDR2 FQGNSA. The CDR3 has 13 residues. The CDR3 spells CASSSDREETQYF.